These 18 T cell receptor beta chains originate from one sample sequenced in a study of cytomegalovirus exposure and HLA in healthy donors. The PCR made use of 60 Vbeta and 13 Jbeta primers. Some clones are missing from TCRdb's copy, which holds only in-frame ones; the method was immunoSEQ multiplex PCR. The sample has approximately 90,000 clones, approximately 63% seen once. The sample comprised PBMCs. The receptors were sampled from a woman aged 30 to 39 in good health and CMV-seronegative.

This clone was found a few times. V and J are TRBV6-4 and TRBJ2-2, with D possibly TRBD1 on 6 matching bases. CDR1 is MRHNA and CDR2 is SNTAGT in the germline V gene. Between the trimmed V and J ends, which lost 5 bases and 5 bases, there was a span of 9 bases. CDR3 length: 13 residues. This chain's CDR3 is CASSLRGTGELFF. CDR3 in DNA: TGTGCCAGCAGTCTAAGGGGGACCGGGGAGCTGTTTTTT.

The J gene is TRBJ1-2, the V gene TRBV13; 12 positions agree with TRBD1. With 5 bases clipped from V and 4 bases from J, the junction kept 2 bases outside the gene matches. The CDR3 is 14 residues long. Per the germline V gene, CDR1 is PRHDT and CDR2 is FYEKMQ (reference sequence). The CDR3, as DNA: TGTGCCAGCAGCCCGGGACAGGGGGCCTATGGCTACACCTTC. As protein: CASSPGQGAYGYTF. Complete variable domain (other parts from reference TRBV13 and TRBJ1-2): AAGVIQSPRHLIKEKRETATLKCYPIPRHDTVYWYQQGPGQDPQFLISFYEKMQSDKGSIPDRFSAQQFSDYHSELNMSSLELGDSALYFCASSPGQGAYGYTFGSGTRLTVV.

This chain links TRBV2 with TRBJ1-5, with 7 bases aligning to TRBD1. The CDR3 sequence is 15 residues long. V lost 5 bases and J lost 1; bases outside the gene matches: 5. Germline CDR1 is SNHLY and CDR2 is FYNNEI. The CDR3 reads CASSYDRVSNQPQHF. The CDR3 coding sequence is TGTGCCAGCAGTTACGACAGGGTAAGCAATCAGCCCCAGCATTTT.

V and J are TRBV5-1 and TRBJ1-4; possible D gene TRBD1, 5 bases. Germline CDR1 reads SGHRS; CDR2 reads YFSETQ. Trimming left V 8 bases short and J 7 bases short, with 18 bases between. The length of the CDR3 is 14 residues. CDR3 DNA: TGCGCCAGTCCGAATGGGCAGGGCGGTGAAAAACTGTTTTTT. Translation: CASPNGQGGEKLFF.

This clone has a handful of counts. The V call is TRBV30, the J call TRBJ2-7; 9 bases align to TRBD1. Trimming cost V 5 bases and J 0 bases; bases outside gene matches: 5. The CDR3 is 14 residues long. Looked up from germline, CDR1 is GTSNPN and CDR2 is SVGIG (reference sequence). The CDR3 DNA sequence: TGTGCCTGGGAGACAGGGGGTAGCTCCTACGAGCAGTACTTC. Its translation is CAWETGGSSYEQYF.

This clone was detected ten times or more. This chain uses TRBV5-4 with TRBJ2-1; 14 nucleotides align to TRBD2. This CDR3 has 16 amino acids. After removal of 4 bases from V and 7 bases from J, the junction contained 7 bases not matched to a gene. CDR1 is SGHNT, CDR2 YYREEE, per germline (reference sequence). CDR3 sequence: CASSPTSGGARNEQFF. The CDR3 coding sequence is TGTGCCAGCAGCCCGACTAGCGGGGGGGCCCGAAATGAGCAGTTCTTC.

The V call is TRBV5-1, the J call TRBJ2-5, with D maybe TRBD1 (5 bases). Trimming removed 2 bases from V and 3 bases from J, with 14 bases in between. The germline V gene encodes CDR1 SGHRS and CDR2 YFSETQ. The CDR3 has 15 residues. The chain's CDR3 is CASSFIGVKEETQYF. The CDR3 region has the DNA TGCGCCAGCAGCTTTATAGGGGTGAAAGAAGAGACCCAGTACTTC.

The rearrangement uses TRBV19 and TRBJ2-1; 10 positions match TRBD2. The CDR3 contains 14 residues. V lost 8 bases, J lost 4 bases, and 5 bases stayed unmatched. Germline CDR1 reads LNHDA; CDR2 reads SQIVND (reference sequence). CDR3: CASQGTSAYNEQFF. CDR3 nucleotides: TGTGCCAGTCAGGGGACTAGCGCTTACAATGAGCAGTTCTTC.

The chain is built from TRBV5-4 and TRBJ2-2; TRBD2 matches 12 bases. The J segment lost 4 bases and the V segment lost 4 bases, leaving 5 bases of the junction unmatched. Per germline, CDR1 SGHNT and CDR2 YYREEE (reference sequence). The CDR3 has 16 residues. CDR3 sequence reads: CASSPGLAGFTGELFF. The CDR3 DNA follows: TGTGCCAGCAGCCCGGGACTAGCGGGTTTCACCGGGGAGCTGTTTTTT.

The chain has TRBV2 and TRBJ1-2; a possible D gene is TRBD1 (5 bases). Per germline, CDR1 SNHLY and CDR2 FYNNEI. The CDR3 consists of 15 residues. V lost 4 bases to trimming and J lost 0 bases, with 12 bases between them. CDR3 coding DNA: TGTGCCAGCAGTGTCATAAGGGGTTCTAACTATGGCTACACCTTC. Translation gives CASSVIRGSNYGYTF.

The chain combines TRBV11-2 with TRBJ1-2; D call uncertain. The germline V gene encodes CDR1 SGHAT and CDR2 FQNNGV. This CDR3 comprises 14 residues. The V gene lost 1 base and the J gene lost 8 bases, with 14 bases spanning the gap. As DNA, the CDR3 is TGTGCCAGCAGCTTAGGACCGGGAATCTACGGCTACACCTTC. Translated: CASSLGPGIYGYTF. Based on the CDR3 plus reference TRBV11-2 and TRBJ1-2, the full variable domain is EAGVAQSPRYKIIEKRQSVAFWCNPISGHATLYWYQQILGQGPKLLIQFQNNGVVDDSQLPKDRFSAERLKGVDSTLKIQPAKLEDSAVYLCASSLGPGIYGYTFGSGTRLTVV.

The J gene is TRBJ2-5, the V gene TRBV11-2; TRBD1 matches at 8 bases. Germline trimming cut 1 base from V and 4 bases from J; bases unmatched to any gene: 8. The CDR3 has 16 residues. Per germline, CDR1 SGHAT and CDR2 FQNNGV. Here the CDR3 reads CASSLGLGQVIETQYF. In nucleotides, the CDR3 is TGTGCCAGCAGCTTAGGCCTGGGACAGGTAATAGAGACCCAGTACTTC.

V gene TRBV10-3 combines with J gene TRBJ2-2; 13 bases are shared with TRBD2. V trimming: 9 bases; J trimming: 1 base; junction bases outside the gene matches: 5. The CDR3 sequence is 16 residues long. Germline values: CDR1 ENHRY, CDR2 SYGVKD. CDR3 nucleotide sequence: TGTGCCATAGGGACTAGCGGGGAGGTGAACACCGGGGAGCTGTTTTTT. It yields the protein CAIGTSGEVNTGELFF.

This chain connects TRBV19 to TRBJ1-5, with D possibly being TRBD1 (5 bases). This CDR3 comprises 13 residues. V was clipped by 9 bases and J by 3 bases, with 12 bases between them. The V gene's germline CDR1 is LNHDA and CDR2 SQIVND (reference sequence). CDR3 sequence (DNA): TGTGCCAGCCGTACAGGTTACAATCAGCCCCAGCATTTT. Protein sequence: CASRTGYNQPQHF.

The CDR3 spells CASSIQARGNYEQYF. The DNA for the CDR3 is TGTGCCAGTAGTATCCAGGCCCGGGGAAACTACGAGCAGTACTTC. This chain joins TRBV19 and TRBJ2-7; D possibly corresponds to TRBD2 (5 bases). Trimming pared 3 bases from V and 3 bases from J, leaving 15 bases between. The CDR3 is made up of 15 amino acids. Germline CDR1 reads LNHDA; CDR2 reads SQIVND (reference sequence).

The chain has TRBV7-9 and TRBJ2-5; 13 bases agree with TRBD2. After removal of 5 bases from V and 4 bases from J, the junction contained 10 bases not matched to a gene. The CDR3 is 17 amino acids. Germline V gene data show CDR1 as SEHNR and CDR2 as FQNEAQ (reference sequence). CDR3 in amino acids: CASSPRTSGSLGETQYF. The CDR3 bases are TGTGCCAGCAGCCCACGGACTAGCGGGAGCCTTGGAGAGACCCAGTACTTC.

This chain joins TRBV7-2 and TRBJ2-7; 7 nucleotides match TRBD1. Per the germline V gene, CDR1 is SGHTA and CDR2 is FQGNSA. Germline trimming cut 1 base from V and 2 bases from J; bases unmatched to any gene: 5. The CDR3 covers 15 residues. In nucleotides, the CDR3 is TGTGCCAGCAGCTTAGATAAGGACAGGCCCTACGAGCAGTACTTC. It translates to CASSLDKDRPYEQYF. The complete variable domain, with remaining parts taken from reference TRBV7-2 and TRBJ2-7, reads GAGVSQSPSNKVTEKGKDVELRCDPISGHTALYWYRQSLGQGLEFLIYFQGNSAPDKSGLPSDRFSAERTGGSVSTLTIQRTQQEDSAVYLCASSLDKDRPYEQYFGPGTRLTVT.

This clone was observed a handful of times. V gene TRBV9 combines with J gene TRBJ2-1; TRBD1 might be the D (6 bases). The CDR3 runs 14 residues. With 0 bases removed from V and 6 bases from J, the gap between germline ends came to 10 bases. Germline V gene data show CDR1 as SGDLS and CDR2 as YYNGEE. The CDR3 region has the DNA TGTGCCAGCAGCGTAGCTATAGGGGGCAATGAGCAGTTCTTC. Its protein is CASSVAIGGNEQFF.